This entry is about one T cell receptor (beta chain). What it recognizes is unknown. Negative isolation yielded the CD8+ and CD4+ T cells, while FACS enriched the TEMRA cells. J gave up 3 bases and V 6 bases, and 9 bases lay outside the gene matches. CDR1 is SGHDN and CDR2 is FVKESK in the germline V gene. The CDR3 runs 16 residues. The data stem from a study of CD8 T cells in Susac syndrome. Overall study: Roughly 6 sequenced Susac syndrome patients had clinically active disease, while fewer than 10 were in remission. Whole-study results and caveats: No clonal expansion appeared among CD4+ T cells in Susac patients.

Random hexamers were used to reverse transcribe about 0.5 to 1 ug of RNA. An immunoSEQ multiplex PCR generated amplified TCR beta CDR3 products spanning 54 Vbeta and 13 Jbeta. TCRdb used MiXCR to reprocess the immunoSEQ multiplex PCR reads, holding one entry per CDR3 protein. This sample has over 100,000 distinct CDR3 sequences; over 90% occur once, and the top ten carry about 0.13%. Sequencing was performed on CD4+ T cells from PBMCs. The chain combines TRBV14 with TRBJ2-3; 10 positions match TRBD2. The clonotype was recovered from a human donor with Susac syndrome. The CDR3 here is CASSLIAGGRTDTQYF. In nucleotides, the CDR3 is TGTGCCAGCAGTCTAATAGCGGGAGGAAGGACAGATACGCAGTATTTT. Full variable domain (remainder filled in from reference TRBV14 and TRBJ2-3): EAGVTQFPSHSVIEKGQTVTLRCDPISGHDNLYWYRRVMGKEIKFLLHFVKESKQDESGMPNNRFLAERTGGTYSTLKVQPAELEDSGVYFCASSLIAGGRTDTQYFGPGTRLTVL.